The rows below give T cell receptor beta chains drawn from one sample of a study of radiotherapy plus CTLA-4 blockade in lung cancer. TCRdb keeps only in-frame clones here, not all; method: immunoSEQ multiplex PCR. The sample has tens of thousands of clones; 70% to 85% are singletons. This specimen consisted of peripheral blood, obtained from a patient treated with radiotherapy plus ipilimumab. The receptors were sampled from a human donor with non-small cell lung cancer who had a complete response to radiotherapy plus ipilimumab. Both conserved end residues are part of each CDR3. The listing skips clone size in some rows; elsewhere it reads once, few, many or a size class.

CDR3 length,V gene,clone size,CDR3 protein
16,TRBV27,NA,CASSQTSRNSNQPQHF
16,TRBV6-5,NA,CASSYASPTTNSPLHF
16,TRBV12-5,NA,CASTTDRGLPNQPQHF
13,TRBV6-4,NA,CASSDSLGNEQFF
15,TRBV9,once,CASSVEGTVYQPQHF
12,TRBV6-1,NA,CASSPTYYEQYF
14,TRBV2,NA,CATGRRGVYNEQFF
16,TRBV15,once,CATDSGRAVNQETQYF
13,TRBV30,NA,CAWRGAAVETQYF
15,TRBV12-5,NA,CASGSGLASTDTQYF
13,TRBV7-9,NA,CASSLPGDYGYTF
12,TRBV30,NA,CAWGTENTEAFF
15,TRBV5-5,NA,CASSLGLAGANEQFF
16,TRBV4-1,NA,CASSQDSSSSGNTIYF
17,TRBV5-1,NA,CASSLAQGYATNEKLFF
14,TRBV19,once,CASSNPQGSQPQHF
15,TRBV7-2,NA,CASSSGTGVYNEQFF
13,TRBV29-1,NA,CSVRTDRQETQYF